This T cell receptor (beta chain) was profiled in a study of memory CD8 T cells in hepatitis C reinfection. Study context: Peak reinfection sampling occurred 3 to 8 weeks after detected reinfection. Study results and caveats: At reinfection peak, dominant expanding clonotypes seemed drawn from existing memory. With about 5 donors, public clonotype conclusions could not be definitive.

Libraries were prepared by immunoSEQ multiplex PCR; TCRdb keeps only in-frame clonotypes and omits some of them. This sample contains 90 or so clones. The germline V gene has CDR1 LNHDA and CDR2 SQIVND (reference sequence). The CDR3 covers 14 residues. Between the trimmed V and J ends, which lost 10 bases and 5 bases, there was a span of 18 bases. This clone has a handful of counts. Time point here: peak reinfection, 3 to 8 weeks after reinfection detection. TCR sequencing was done directly ex vivo on sorted cells, without expansion in vitro. The rearrangement links TRBV19 to TRBJ1-5; perhaps TRBD1 as D (6 bases). The sequencing input was HCV tetramer-positive CD8+ T cells sorted from blood. This receptor was identified in a man aged 50 or older with hepatitis C virus infection. The CDR3 region has the DNA TGTGCCACCTCAGGGCAGGGGTTTTATCAGCCCCAGCATTTT. Residues: CATSGQGFYQPQHF.